This T cell receptor (beta chain) was recorded in a study of blood T cells in healthy people across ages. Per germline, CDR1 DFQATT and CDR2 SNEGSKA (reference sequence). This CDR3 contains 11 residues. V lost 5 bases, J lost 10 bases, and 11 bases lay in between. Using a J-beta primer mix together with a sample-barcoded 5' primer, a second PCR was run for about 7 to 12 cycles. TCRdb ran MiXCR on the 5' RACE reads and lists one entry per CDR3 protein. The sample has roughly 1,500,000 distinct CDR3 sequences; about 35% are singletons. The source of this sequence is a woman under 40 in good health. The sequenced sample was blood. The genes are TRBV20-1 and TRBJ2-2; D not resolved. The chain's CDR3 is CSAQGHSELFF. CDR3 nucleotide sequence: TGCAGTGCTCAAGGGCATTCGGAGCTGTTTTTT.